The clone carrying this T cell receptor (beta chain) was seen once. Its specificity is unknown. This CDR3 contains 16 residues. In germline, CDR1 is MDHEN, CDR2 SYDVKM. Trimming removed 8 bases from V and 3 bases from J, with 20 bases in between. The data were produced by immunoSEQ multiplex PCR, yet TCRdb's version contains in-frame clones alone and is incomplete. The table lists 13,000 to 15,000 clones, approximately 70% of them singletons. The source of the sample is a study of T cell repertoires in ileal Crohn's disease. Study-level information: All patients had surgery for stricturing (approximately 61%) or penetrating (about 40%) disease. Study-level results: Mucosal expansions were suggested to be mainly CD8 T cells. Active smokers at surgery had more clonal expansions than non-smokers.

This TCR derives from an adult with Crohn's disease. Sequences were obtained from ileal tissue. The rearrangement joins TRBV28 to TRBJ1-5; D is undetermined. The CDR3 protein is CASPPQAGNFNQPQHF. CDR3 DNA sequence: TGTGCCAGCCCTCCCCAGGCGGGGAATTTCAATCAGCCCCAGCATTTT.